These 14 T cell receptor beta chains were sequenced from one sample in a study of radiation and T cells in renal cell carcinoma. Time point in this sample: baseline pretreatment blood. Described treatment: 15 Gy SBRT to primary tumor, nephrectomy 4 weeks later. Produced via immunoSEQ multiplex PCR; TCRdb's table is partial and in-frame only. The sample lists about 88,000 clones, roughly 90% seen once, with less than 10% in the top ten. The material was blood, obtained from a patient whose treatment included radiotherapy and nephrectomy. The receptors originated from a middle-aged man with renal cell carcinoma.

This clone showed up just once. V usage is TRBV6-6 and J usage is TRBJ1-2; D is ambiguous. Trimming took off 3 bases at V and 1 base at J, with 12 bases between the two ends. The CDR3 length is 15 residues. Germline CDR1 is MNHNY and CDR2 is SVGAGI (reference sequence). CDR3 DNA: TGTGCCAGCAGTTATAGCGGTTGGGATAACTATGGCTACACCTTC. This codes for CASSYSGWDNYGYTF.

The rearrangement joins TRBV7-9 to TRBJ1-5; weak D call: TRBD1 (5 bases). Trimming removed 1 base at V and 1 base at J, with 11 bases between. CDR1 and CDR2 (germline): SEHNR, FQNEAQ (reference sequence). The CDR3 has 16 residues. DNA for the CDR3: TGTGCCAGCAGCTTAGGCGGGGCTGGCAGCAATCAGCCCCAGCATTTT. Translation: CASSLGGAGSNQPQHF.

The rearrangement uses TRBV5-1 and TRBJ1-2, with 9 nucleotides matching TRBD1. This CDR3 has 15 amino acids. Germline V gene lookup returns CDR1 SGHRS and CDR2 YFSETQ. The V and J ends lost 3 bases and 4 bases, in that order; junction bases with no gene match: 7. The CDR3 reads CASSSGQGPSYGYTF. The CDR3 DNA follows: TGCGCCAGCAGCTCGGGACAGGGACCCTCCTATGGCTACACCTTC.

The chain joins TRBV5-1 to TRBJ2-7; 11 bases line up with TRBD1. The CDR3 is made up of 15 amino acids. V was pared by 4 bases and J by 5 bases, with 8 bases of the junction left unmatched. The V gene's germline CDR1 is SGHRS and CDR2 YFSETQ. The CDR3 spells CASSQRPGQGDEQYF. The CDR3 region has the DNA TGCGCCAGCAGCCAAAGGCCGGGACAGGGGGACGAGCAGTACTTC.

The V call is TRBV28, the J call TRBJ2-7; tentatively, D is TRBD1 or TRBD2 (5 bases each). Germline CDR1 MDHEN, CDR2 SYDVKM. The CDR3 is made up of 12 amino acids. Trimming pared 4 bases from V and 7 bases from J, leaving 11 bases between. CDR3 coding DNA: TGTGCCAGCAGTTGGGACCAGGGTGAGCAGTACTTC. Encoded protein: CASSWDQGEQYF.

The rearrangement uses TRBV19 and TRBJ1-1, with D possibly being TRBD1 (5 bases). Trimming took 3 bases from V and 0 from J, leaving 20 bases between them. In germline, CDR1 is LNHDA, CDR2 SQIVND (reference sequence). This CDR3 contains 18 residues. CDR3 sequence (DNA): TGTGCCAGTAGTATTATGGGGCCTTACGGTCCGGTGAACACTGAAGCTTTCTTT. This gives the protein CASSIMGPYGPVNTEAFF.

The J gene is TRBJ1-1, the V gene TRBV28, with a tentative D call TRBD1 (5 bases). The length of the CDR3 is 14 residues. CDR1 and CDR2 (germline): MDHEN, SYDVKM. V lost 6 bases to trimming and J lost 0 bases, with 11 bases between them. CDR3 amino acids: CASRTGRMNTEAFF. Written as DNA, the CDR3 is TGTGCCAGCAGAACGGGACGGATGAACACTGAAGCTTTCTTT. Full variable domain (remainder filled in from reference TRBV28 and TRBJ1-1): DVKVTQSSRYLVKRTGEKVFLECVQDMDHENMFWYRQDPGLGLRLIYFSYDVKMKEKGDIPEGYSVSREKKERFSLILESASTNQTSMYLCASRTGRMNTEAFFGQGTRLTVV.

The chain carries TRBV5-6 and TRBJ2-7; 9 bases are a match to TRBD2. The J segment lost 1 base and the V segment lost 3 bases, leaving 14 bases of the junction unmatched. This CDR3 region has 18 residues. The germline V gene encodes CDR1 SGHDT and CDR2 YYEEEE. The CDR3 sequence: CASSSREGGLAGSYEQYF. The CDR3 DNA reads TGTGCCAGCAGCTCCCGGGAGGGCGGGCTAGCGGGATCCTACGAGCAGTACTTC.

The count of this clone is one. The rearrangement uses TRBV7-9 and TRBJ1-2, with D possibly being TRBD1 (5 bases). There are 16 residues in the CDR3. The ends were cut back, 1 base at V and 0 bases at J, with 12 bases in the middle. The germline gives CDR1 SEHNR, CDR2 FQNEAQ (reference sequence). CDR3 DNA: TGTGCCAGCAGCTTAGGGCAGGGCGTTCCTAACTATGGCTACACCTTC. This encodes CASSLGQGVPNYGYTF.

The chain combines TRBV29-1 with TRBJ1-5, with D maybe TRBD1 (5 bases). This CDR3 spans 12 amino acids. The ends were cut back, 4 bases at V and 6 bases at J, with 10 bases in the middle. Germline values: CDR1 SQVTM, CDR2 ANQGSEA. CDR3 residues: CSVGDGGQPQHF. The CDR3 nucleotides read TGCAGCGTTGGGGATGGGGGTCAGCCCCAGCATTTT. The variable domain in full, with the rest retrieved from reference TRBV29-1 and TRBJ1-5, is SAVISQKPSRDICQRGTSLTIQCQVDSQVTMMFWYRQQPGQSLTLIATANQGSEATYESGFVIDKFPISRPNLTFSTLTVSNMSPEDSSIYLCSVGDGGQPQHFGDGTRLSIL.

The CDR3 is CASTPEEGTSYEQYF. The CDR3 nucleotides read TGTGCCAGCACCCCGGAGGAGGGGACTAGTTACGAGCAGTACTTC. V gene TRBV2 combines with J gene TRBJ2-7, with 8 bases matching TRBD2. From germline, CDR1 is SNHLY and CDR2 FYNNEI. CDR3 length: 15 amino acids. The trim removed 7 bases at V and 4 bases at J, leaving 12 bases unmatched.

The chain's CDR3 is CASSPGVGSYEQYF. CDR3 bases: TGCGCCAGCAGCCCGGGTGTCGGCTCCTACGAGCAGTACTTC. This chain joins TRBV5-1 and TRBJ2-7; D not resolved. The V end lost 4 bases, the J end lost 0 bases, and 11 bases lay between the germline ends. The CDR3 is 14 amino acids. Germline CDR1 reads SGHRS; CDR2 reads YFSETQ.

The chain employs TRBV7-2 and TRBJ2-7; tentatively, D is TRBD1 (6 bases). Germline V gene data show CDR1 as SGHTA and CDR2 as FQGNSA. This CDR3 has 12 amino acids. The V end was cut by 5 bases, the J end by 3 bases, with 8 bases between. In nucleotides, the CDR3 is TGTGCCAGCAGCACAGGGTTCTACGAGCAGTACTTC. Translation: CASSTGFYEQYF.

This clone was counted a few times. The chain employs TRBV6-1 and TRBJ2-7; D is perhaps TRBD1 or TRBD2 (5 bases each). CDR1 and CDR2 (germline): MNHNS, SASEGT. Trimming cost V 6 bases and J 7 bases, with 19 bases left between them. The CDR3 contains 14 residues. The CDR3 nucleotides read TGTGCCAGCAGGGGACCGTCCACAGCCGTTGAGCAGTACTTC. Its translation: CASRGPSTAVEQYF.